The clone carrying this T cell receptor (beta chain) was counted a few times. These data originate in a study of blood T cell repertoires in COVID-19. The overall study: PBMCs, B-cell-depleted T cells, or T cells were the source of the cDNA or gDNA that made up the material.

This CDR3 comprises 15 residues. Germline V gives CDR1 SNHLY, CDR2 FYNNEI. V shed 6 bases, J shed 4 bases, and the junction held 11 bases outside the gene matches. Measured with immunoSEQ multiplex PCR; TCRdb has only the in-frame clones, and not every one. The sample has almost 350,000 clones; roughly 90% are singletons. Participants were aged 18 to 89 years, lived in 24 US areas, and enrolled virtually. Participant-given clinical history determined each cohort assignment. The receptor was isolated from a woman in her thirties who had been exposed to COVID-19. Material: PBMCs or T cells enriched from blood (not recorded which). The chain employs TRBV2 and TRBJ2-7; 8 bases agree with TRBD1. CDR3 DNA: TGTGCCAGCAGGGAATCCGGGACAGGAGTATACGAGCAGTACTTC. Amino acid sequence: CASRESGTGVYEQYF.